Below, 24 T cell receptor beta chains from the same sample are listed, as sequenced in a study of blood T cell repertoires in COVID-19. Sequencing was performed with immunoSEQ multiplex PCR; in TCRdb, only in-frame clones are kept and a portion is missing. In the table there are 80,000 or so clones, about 85% of which are singletons. Sequenced: peripheral blood. The receptors were gathered from a human donor in a cohort sampled during active COVID-19.

The CDR3 spells CASSYSYTGELFF. The CDR3 DNA reads as TGTGCCAGCAGCTACAGCTACACCGGGGAGCTGTTTTTT. The gene calls are TRBV7-9 and TRBJ2-2; D is undetermined. CDR1 and CDR2 from the germline V gene are SEHNR and FQNEAQ (reference sequence). This CDR3 has 13 residues. Trimming took off 4 bases at V and 3 bases at J, with 6 bases between the two ends. The complete variable domain, with remaining parts taken from reference TRBV7-9 and TRBJ2-2, reads DTGVSQNPRHKITKRGQNVTFRCDPISEHNRLYWYRQTLGQGPEFLTYFQNEAQLEKSRLLSDRFSAERPKGSFSTLEIQRTEQGDSAMYLCASSYSYTGELFFGEGSRLTVL.

The chain joins TRBV7-9 to TRBJ2-3; 7 nucleotides align to TRBD2. In germline, CDR1 is SEHNR, CDR2 FQNEAQ (reference sequence). CDR3 length: 16 residues. The trim removed 2 bases at V and 6 bases at J, leaving 11 bases unmatched. The CDR3 DNA is TGTGCCAGCAGCTTATGGGCCGGGGGGAATGGCGATACGCAGTATTTT. It is translated as CASSLWAGGNGDTQYF.

The V gene is TRBV29-1, the J gene TRBJ2-3; no definite D call. CDR3 length equals 13 residues. Trimming removed 2 bases from V and 1 base from J, with 7 bases in between. CDR1 is SQVTM and CDR2 is ANQGSEA in the germline V gene. The CDR3 region has the DNA TGCAGCGTTGAAACGGTAGGCACAGATACGCAGTATTTT. As protein: CSVETVGTDTQYF.

The chain uses TRBV6-5 and TRBJ2-4; TRBD1 matches at 9 bases. CDR3 length: 15 residues. Germline V CDR1 and CDR2: MNHEY, SVGAGI. The J segment lost 3 bases and the V segment lost 6 bases, leaving 6 bases of the junction unmatched. DNA for the CDR3: TGTGCCAGCAGCGGACAGGGGTTGGGCAAAAACATTCAGTACTTC. Protein product: CASSGQGLGKNIQYF.

This CDR3 is CASSLGGVTKANYGYTF. CDR3 coding DNA: TGTGCCAGCAGTCTAGGAGGGGTGACAAAGGCTAACTATGGCTACACCTTC. The rearrangement links TRBV6-6 to TRBJ1-2; D possibly corresponds to TRBD1 (5 bases). The CDR3 length is 17 residues. Trimming took off 5 bases at V and 0 bases at J, with 19 bases between the two ends. Germline V gene sequence: CDR1 MNHNY, CDR2 SVGAGI (reference sequence).

The J gene is TRBJ2-7, the V gene TRBV11-2, with D uncertain. Trimming left V 5 bases short and J 2 bases short, with 4 bases between. CDR1 and CDR2 from the germline V gene are SGHAT and FQNNGV. CDR3 size: 11 residues. CDR3 sequence reads: CASSATYEQYF. The CDR3 DNA reads as TGTGCCAGCAGCGCGACCTACGAGCAGTACTTC.

This chain joins TRBV18 and TRBJ2-2; 7 bases are shared with TRBD1. The germline V gene encodes CDR1 KGHSH and CDR2 LQKENI. Germline trimming cut 5 bases from V and 0 bases from J; bases unmatched to any gene: 3. The CDR3 is made up of 15 amino acids. The CDR3, as DNA: TGTGCCAGCTCAAGACAGGGACCGAACACCGGGGAGCTGTTTTTT. Amino acid sequence: CASSRQGPNTGELFF.

The rearrangement uses TRBV5-1 and TRBJ2-3; 8 bases match TRBD2. Germline CDR1 and CDR2: SGHRS and YFSETQ. There are 18 residues in the CDR3. V shed 0 bases, J shed 0 bases, and the junction held 9 bases outside the gene matches. In DNA form, the CDR3 reads TGCGCCAGCAGCTTGGGGACTAGCTCCAGCCAAAGCACAGATACGCAGTATTTT. Amino acid sequence: CASSLGTSSSQSTDTQYF.

This chain links TRBV4-2 with TRBJ2-3; 10 bases map to TRBD2. The CDR3 spans 14 residues. The germline gives CDR1 LGHNA, CDR2 YNFKEQ. The V segment lost 8 bases and the J segment 3 bases; nucleotides outside the gene matches: 5. The CDR3 bases are TGTGCCAGCGCAGCGGGGGGGAATACAGATACGCAGTATTTT. It translates to CASAAGGNTDTQYF.

The count of this clone is one. The CDR3 here is CASSLLRGEAFF. DNA of the CDR3: TGTGCCAGCAGCTTATTAAGGGGCGAAGCTTTCTTT. The rearrangement links TRBV7-8 to TRBJ1-1, with TRBD1 as a possible D gene (5 bases). This CDR3 spans 12 amino acids. Trimming stripped 2 bases from V and 8 bases from J, with 9 bases between. Germline V gene data show CDR1 as SGHVS and CDR2 as FQNEAQ.

In its sample, this clone was seen once. J is TRBJ2-1 and V is TRBV7-3; 14 nucleotides agree with TRBD2. The CDR3 totals 18 residues. Germline values: CDR1 SGHTA, CDR2 FQGTGA. V shed 5 bases and J 9 bases; nucleotides not matched to a gene: 15. The CDR3 protein is CASSPLPGTSGGIPEQFF. The CDR3 DNA sequence: TGTGCCAGCAGCCCTCTCCCCGGGACTAGCGGGGGTATTCCTGAGCAGTTCTTC.

This clone was counted between two and nine times. In DNA form, the CDR3 reads TGTGCCAGTAGAAGGCTCAGGGGCAGCAATCAGCCCCAGCATTTT. It specifies CASRRLRGSNQPQHF. The genes are TRBV19 and TRBJ1-5, with D perhaps TRBD1 (6 bases). Germline loops: CDR1 LNHDA, CDR2 SQIVND (reference sequence). The CDR3 covers 15 residues. The V and J ends lost 6 bases and 1 base respectively, with 13 bases between them.

The rearrangement uses TRBV14 and TRBJ1-1, with D possibly being TRBD1 (6 bases). With 4 bases removed from V and 6 bases from J, the gap between germline ends came to 18 bases. The CDR3 runs 15 residues. Germline values: CDR1 SGHDN, CDR2 FVKESK. The DNA of the CDR3 is TGTGCCAGCAGCCGGTCCAGGGGTAGGGACCCTGAAGCTTTCTTT. Translated, it gives CASSRSRGRDPEAFF.

The chain carries TRBV5-1 and TRBJ2-3; unclear D gene. CDR1 is SGHRS, CDR2 YFSETQ, per germline. The CDR3 sequence is 15 residues long. Trimming took 4 bases from V and 1 from J, leaving 13 bases between them. CDR3 sequence reads: CASSRSGDRTDTQYF. The CDR3 DNA reads as TGCGCCAGCAGCCGGAGTGGCGACCGCACAGATACGCAGTATTTT.

Only one count was recorded for this clone. The genes are TRBV7-2 and TRBJ1-1; the match to TRBD1 covers 7 bases. The CDR3 has 14 residues. Germline V lookup: CDR1 SGHTA, CDR2 FQGNSA. V was clipped by 5 bases and J by 3 bases; unmatched bases: 6. In DNA form, the CDR3 reads TGTGCCAGCAGCCTTGGGGGACAGTACACTGAAGCTTTCTTT. Its protein product is CASSLGGQYTEAFF.

The chain combines TRBV2 with TRBJ2-2; D gene uncertain. Trimming cost V 6 bases and J 2 bases, with 10 bases left between them. CDR1 and CDR2 from the germline V gene are SNHLY and FYNNEI. CDR3 size: 14 residues. DNA of the CDR3: TGTGCCAGCAGGGAAAACAGTAACACCGGGGAGCTGTTTTTT. It codes for CASRENSNTGELFF. The full variable domain, in which reference TRBV2 and TRBJ2-2 provide the parts outside the CDR3, is EPEVTQTPSHQVTQMGQEVILRCVPISNHLYFYWYRQILGQKVEFLVSFYNNEISEKSEIFDDQFSVERPDGSNFTLKIRSTKLEDSAMYFCASRENSNTGELFFGEGSRLTVL.

J is TRBJ2-7 and V is TRBV5-1, with a tentative D call TRBD2 (5 bases). Germline lookup yields CDR1 SGHRS and CDR2 YFSETQ. V gave up 4 bases and J gave up 2 bases, with 10 bases separating them. The CDR3 contains 13 residues. The CDR3 coding sequence is TGCGCCAGCAGCGACGGGGTGCCCTACGAGCAGTACTTC. Protein product: CASSDGVPYEQYF.

This clone was observed a single time. The V gene is TRBV6-5, the J gene TRBJ1-2; TRBD1 is a possible D gene (6 bases). The CDR3 covers 13 residues. Trimming removed 8 bases at V and 8 bases at J, with 18 bases between. Per germline, CDR1 MNHEY and CDR2 SVGAGI. CDR3 loop: CASQGTYYQGYTF. The CDR3 coding sequence is TGTGCCAGCCAGGGGACGTATTATCAGGGCTACACCTTC.

V and J are TRBV5-1 and TRBJ1-1; TRBD1 agrees at 8 bases. This CDR3 is 15 amino acids long. V gave up 3 bases and J gave up 1 base; unmatched junction bases: 5. The germline V gene has CDR1 SGHRS and CDR2 YFSETQ. The CDR3 DNA follows: TGCGCCAGCAGCTCGAGGACAGGGTGGAACACTGAAGCTTTCTTT. Its translation: CASSSRTGWNTEAFF. The whole variable domain, remainder taken from reference TRBV5-1 and TRBJ1-1, is KAGVTQTPRYLIKTRGQQVTLSCSPISGHRSVSWYQQTPGQGLQFLFEYFSETQRNKGNFPGRFSGRQFSNSRSEMNVSTLELGDSALYLCASSSRTGWNTEAFFGQGTRLTVV.

The CDR3 DNA reads as TGTGCCAGCAGCCAAGGGCGGGACGGCGGGGAGCTGTTTTTT. Its translation: CASSQGRDGGELFF. V gene TRBV4-2 combines with J gene TRBJ2-2, with D maybe TRBD2 (6 bases). Trimming removed 1 base from V and 7 bases from J, with 10 bases in between. CDR3 length: 14 residues. Germline V gene data show CDR1 as LGHNA and CDR2 as YNFKEQ.

The genes are TRBV6-6 and TRBJ2-3; D ambiguous. V was shortened by 7 bases and J by 5 bases, with 19 bases between the two germline ends. There are 15 residues in the CDR3. Germline V CDR1 and CDR2: MNHNY, SVGAGI (reference sequence). CDR3 nucleotide sequence: TGTGCCAGCACAACATCGCTAGATCCGTTAGATACGCAGTATTTT. It codes for CASTTSLDPLDTQYF.

The chain couples TRBV6-5 to TRBJ2-7; 7 bases are a match to TRBD1. Losses at the gene ends were 0 bases for V and 0 bases for J; bases not matched to a gene: 2. The germline V gene has CDR1 MNHEY and CDR2 SVGAGI. The length of the CDR3 is 15 residues. This chain's CDR3 is CASSYSGQLSYEQYF. Written as DNA, the CDR3 is TGTGCCAGCAGTTACTCGGGACAGCTCTCCTACGAGCAGTACTTC.

The chain recombines TRBV5-1 with TRBJ1-2, with 7 nucleotides matching TRBD1. The CDR3 is 17 residues long. Germline-derived CDR1 and CDR2 are SGHRS and YFSETQ. The J segment lost 0 bases and the V segment lost 6 bases, leaving 14 bases of the junction unmatched. CDR3 protein: CASNLGTPGQTNYGYTF. In DNA form, the CDR3 reads TGCGCCAGCAATCTTGGGACCCCGGGACAGACTAACTATGGCTACACCTTC.

The chain carries TRBV11-3 and TRBJ2-2; D uncertain. The germline gives CDR1 SGHNT, CDR2 YENEEA. V was clipped by 4 bases and J by 4 bases, with 4 bases between them. This CDR3 contains 12 residues. CDR3 sequence (DNA): TGTGCCAGCAGCTCCAGCACCGGGGAGCTGTTTTTT. It yields the protein CASSSSTGELFF.